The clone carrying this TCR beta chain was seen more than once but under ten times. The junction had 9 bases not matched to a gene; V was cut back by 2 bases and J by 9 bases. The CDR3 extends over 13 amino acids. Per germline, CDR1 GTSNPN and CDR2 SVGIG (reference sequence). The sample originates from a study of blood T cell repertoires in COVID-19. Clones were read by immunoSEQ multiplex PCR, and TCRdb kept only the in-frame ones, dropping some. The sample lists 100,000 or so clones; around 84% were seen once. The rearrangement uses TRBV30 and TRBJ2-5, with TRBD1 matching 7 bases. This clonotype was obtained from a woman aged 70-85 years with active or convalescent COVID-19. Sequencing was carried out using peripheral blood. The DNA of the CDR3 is TGTGCCTGGAGTTTAGACAGGGCGATGCCCCAGTACTTC. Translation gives CAWSLDRAMPQYF. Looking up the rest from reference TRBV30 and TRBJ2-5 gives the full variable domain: SQTIHQWPATLVQPVGSPLSLECTVEGTSNPNLYWYRQAAGRGLQLLFYSVGIGQISSEVPQNLSASRPQDRQFILSSKKLLLSDSGFYLCAWSLDRAMPQYFGPGTRLLVL.